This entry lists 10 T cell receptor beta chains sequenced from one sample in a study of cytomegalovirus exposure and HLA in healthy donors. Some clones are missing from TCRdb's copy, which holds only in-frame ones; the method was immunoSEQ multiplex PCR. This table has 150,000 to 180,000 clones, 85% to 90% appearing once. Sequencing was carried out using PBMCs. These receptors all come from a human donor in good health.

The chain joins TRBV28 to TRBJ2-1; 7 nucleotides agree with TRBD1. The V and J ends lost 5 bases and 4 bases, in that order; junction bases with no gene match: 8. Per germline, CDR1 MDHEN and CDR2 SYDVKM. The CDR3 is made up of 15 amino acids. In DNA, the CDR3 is TGTGCCAGCAGTGCACCGGGACAGTATTACAATGAGCAGTTCTTC. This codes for CASSAPGQYYNEQFF.

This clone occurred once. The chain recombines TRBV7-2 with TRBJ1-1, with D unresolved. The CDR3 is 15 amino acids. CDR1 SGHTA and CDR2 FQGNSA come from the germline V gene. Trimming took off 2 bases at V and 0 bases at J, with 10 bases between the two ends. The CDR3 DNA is TGTGCCAGCAGCTTATTCCTAGTAATGAACACTGAAGCTTTCTTT. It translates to CASSLFLVMNTEAFF.

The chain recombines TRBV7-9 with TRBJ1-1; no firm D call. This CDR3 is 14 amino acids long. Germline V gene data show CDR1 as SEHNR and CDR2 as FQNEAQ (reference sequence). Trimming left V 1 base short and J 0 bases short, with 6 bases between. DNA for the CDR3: TGTGCCAGCAGCTTAGACGGTATGAACACTGAAGCTTTCTTT. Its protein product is CASSLDGMNTEAFF.

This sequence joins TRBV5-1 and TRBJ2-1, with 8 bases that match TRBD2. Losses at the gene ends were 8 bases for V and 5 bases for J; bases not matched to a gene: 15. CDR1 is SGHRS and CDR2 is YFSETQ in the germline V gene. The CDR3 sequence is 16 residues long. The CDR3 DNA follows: TGCGCCAGTCGTCGGGGGGGGGCTAGCGGTAACAATGAGCAGTTCTTC. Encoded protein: CASRRGGASGNNEQFF.

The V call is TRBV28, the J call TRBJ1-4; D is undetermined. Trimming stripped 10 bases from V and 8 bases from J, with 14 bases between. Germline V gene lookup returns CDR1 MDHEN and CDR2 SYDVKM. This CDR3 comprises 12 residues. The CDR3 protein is CATGIRYEKLFF. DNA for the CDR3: TGTGCCACGGGGATCAGATACGAAAAACTGTTTTTT.

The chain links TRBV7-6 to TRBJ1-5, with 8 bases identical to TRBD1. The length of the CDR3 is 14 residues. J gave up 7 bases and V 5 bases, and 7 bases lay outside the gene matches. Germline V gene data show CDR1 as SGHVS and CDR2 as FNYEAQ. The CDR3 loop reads CASSERQGRQPQHF. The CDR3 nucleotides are TGTGCCAGCAGCGAGAGACAGGGGCGCCAGCCCCAGCATTTT.

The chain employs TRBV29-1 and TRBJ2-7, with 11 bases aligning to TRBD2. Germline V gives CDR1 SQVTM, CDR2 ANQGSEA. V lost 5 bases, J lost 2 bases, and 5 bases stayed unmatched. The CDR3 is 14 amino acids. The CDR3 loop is CSVRLAGQTYEQYF. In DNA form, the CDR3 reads TGCAGCGTTAGACTAGCGGGACAAACCTACGAGCAGTACTTC.

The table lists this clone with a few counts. Here the CDR3 DNA reads TGTGCCTGGAAAAGGGGCGGGAGGTACTACGAGCAGTACTTC. It translates to CAWKRGGRYYEQYF. V gene TRBV30 combines with J gene TRBJ2-7; 8 nucleotides agree with TRBD2. V was clipped by 4 bases and J by 3 bases; unmatched bases: 8. CDR3 length equals 14 residues. The germline V gene has CDR1 GTSNPN and CDR2 SVGIG (reference sequence).

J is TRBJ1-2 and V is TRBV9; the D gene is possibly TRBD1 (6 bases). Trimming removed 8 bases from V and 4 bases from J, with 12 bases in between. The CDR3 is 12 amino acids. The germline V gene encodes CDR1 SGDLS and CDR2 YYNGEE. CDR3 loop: CASGGGGYGYTF. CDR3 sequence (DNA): TGTGCCAGTGGGGGCGGGGGCTATGGCTACACCTTC. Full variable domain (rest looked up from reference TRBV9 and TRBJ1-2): DSGVTQTPKHLITATGQRVTLRCSPRSGDLSVYWYQQSLDQGLQFLIQYYNGEERAKGNILERFSAQQFPDLHSELNLSSLELGDSALYFCASGGGGYGYTFGSGTRLTVV.

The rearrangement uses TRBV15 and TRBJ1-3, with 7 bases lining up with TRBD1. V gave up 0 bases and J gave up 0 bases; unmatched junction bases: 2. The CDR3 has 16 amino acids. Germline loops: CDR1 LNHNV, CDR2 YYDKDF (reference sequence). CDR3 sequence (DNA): TGTGCCACCAGCAGAGAAAGGGACAGCTCTGGAAACACCATATATTTT. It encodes CATSRERDSSGNTIYF.